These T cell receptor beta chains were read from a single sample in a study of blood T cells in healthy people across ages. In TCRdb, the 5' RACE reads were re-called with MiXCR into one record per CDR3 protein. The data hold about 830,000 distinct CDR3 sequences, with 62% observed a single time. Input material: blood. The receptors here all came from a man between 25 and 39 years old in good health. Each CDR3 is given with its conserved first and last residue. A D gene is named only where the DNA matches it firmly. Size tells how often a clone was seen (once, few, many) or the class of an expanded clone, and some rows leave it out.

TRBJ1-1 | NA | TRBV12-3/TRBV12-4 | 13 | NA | CASTWKSGTEAFF | TGTGCCAGCACCTGGAAATCGGGCACTGAAGCTTTCTTT
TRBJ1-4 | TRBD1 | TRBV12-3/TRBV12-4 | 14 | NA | CASTVTGSREKLFF | TGTGCCAGCACGGTGACAGGGTCACGGGAAAAACTGTTTTTT
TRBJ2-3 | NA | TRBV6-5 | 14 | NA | CASSDRYKADTQYF | TGTGCCAGCAGCGACAGATATAAGGCAGATACGCAGTATTTT
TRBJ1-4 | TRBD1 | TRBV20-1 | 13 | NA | CSARDRGWEKLFF | TGCAGTGCTCGCGACAGGGGGTGGGAAAAACTGTTTTTT
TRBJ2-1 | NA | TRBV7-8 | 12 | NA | CASSLYGSEQFF | TGTGCCAGCAGCTTATATGGGTCTGAGCAGTTCTTC
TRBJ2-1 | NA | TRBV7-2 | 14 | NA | CASSRTWTGNEQFF | TGTGCCAGCAGCAGAACCTGGACGGGCAATGAGCAGTTCTTC
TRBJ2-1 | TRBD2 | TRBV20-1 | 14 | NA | CSASNAGGGNEQFF | TGCAGTGCTAGTAATGCGGGGGGGGGTAATGAGCAGTTCTTC
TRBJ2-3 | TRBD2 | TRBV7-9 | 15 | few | CASSETSGDADTQYF | TGTGCCAGCAGCGAAACTAGCGGGGACGCAGATACGCAGTATTTT
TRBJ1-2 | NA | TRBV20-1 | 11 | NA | CSASHLYGYTF | TGCAGTGCTAGCCACCTTTACGGCTACACCTTC
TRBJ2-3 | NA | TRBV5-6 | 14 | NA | CASRDLTRDDTQYF | TGTGCCAGCAGGGATCTTACGAGGGATGATACGCAGTATTTT
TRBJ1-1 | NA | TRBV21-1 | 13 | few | CASSKDPTAEAFF | TGTGCCAGCAGCAAAGACCCTACGGCTGAAGCTTTCTTT
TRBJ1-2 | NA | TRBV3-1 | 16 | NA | CASSQELGTLYYGYTF | TGTGCCAGCAGCCAAGAACTGGGGACGCTCTACTATGGCTACACCTTC
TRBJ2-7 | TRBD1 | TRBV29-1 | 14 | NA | CSVLRDRGPYEQYF | TGCAGCGTGCTCAGGGACAGGGGGCCCTACGAGCAGTACTTC
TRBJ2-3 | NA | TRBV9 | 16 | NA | CASSPIDSAYTDTQYF | TGTGCCAGCAGCCCCATTGACAGTGCCTACACAGATACGCAGTATTTT
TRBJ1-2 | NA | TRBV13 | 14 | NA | CASSRGDVDYGYTF | TGTGCCAGCAGCCGGGGGGACGTCGACTATGGCTACACCTTC
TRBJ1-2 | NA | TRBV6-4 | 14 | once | CASPYNRDGLLRTF | TGTGCCAGTCCATACAACCGGGACGGCTTGTTACGCACCTTC
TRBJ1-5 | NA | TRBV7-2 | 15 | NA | CASSLYQEVNQPQHF | TGTGCCAGCAGCTTGTACCAGGAAGTTAATCAGCCCCAGCATTTT
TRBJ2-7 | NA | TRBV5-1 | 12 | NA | CASSAVGGEQYF | TGCGCCAGCAGCGCGGTCGGGGGCGAGCAGTACTTC
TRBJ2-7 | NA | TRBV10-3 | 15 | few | CAISDNQGGNYEQYF | TGTGCCATCAGTGACAACCAGGGGGGGAACTACGAGCAGTACTTC
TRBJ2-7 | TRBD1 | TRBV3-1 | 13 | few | CATRTGGSYEQYF | TGTGCCACCCGTACAGGGGGCTCCTACGAGCAGTACTTC
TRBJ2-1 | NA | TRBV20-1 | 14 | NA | CSAKAGAPYNKQFF | TGCAGTGCTAAGGCCGGGGCCCCCTACAATAAGCAGTTCTTC
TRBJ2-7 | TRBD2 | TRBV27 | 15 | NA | CASSLAGGTWGEQYF | TGTGCCAGCAGTTTAGCGGGGGGGACATGGGGCGAGCAGTACTTC
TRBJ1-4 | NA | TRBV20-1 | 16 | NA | CSARPTGGSGNEKLFF | TGCAGTGCTAGACCCACCGGGGGCAGTGGTAATGAAAAACTGTTTTTT
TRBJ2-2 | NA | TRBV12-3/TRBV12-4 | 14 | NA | CASRPGTYTGELFF | TGTGCCAGCAGACCCGGGACCTACACCGGGGAGCTGTTTTTT
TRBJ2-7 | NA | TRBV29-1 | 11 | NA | CSVELLYEQYF | TGCAGCGTCGAGCTATTATACGAGCAGTACTTC
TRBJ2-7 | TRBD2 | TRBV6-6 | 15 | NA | CASSPLASGGYKQNF | TGTGCCAGCAGCCCGTTGGCCAGCGGGGGCTACAAGCAGAACTTC
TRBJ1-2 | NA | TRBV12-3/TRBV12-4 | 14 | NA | CASTTREVGFSYTF | TGTGCCAGCACCACCCGTGAGGTGGGGTTCAGCTACACCTTC
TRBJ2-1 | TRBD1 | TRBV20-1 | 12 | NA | CSAGDSYNEQFF | TGCAGTGCTGGGGACAGTTACAATGAGCAGTTCTTC
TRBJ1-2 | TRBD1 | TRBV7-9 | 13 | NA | CASSGQGAYGYTF | TGTGCCAGCAGCGGACAGGGGGCTTATGGCTACACCTTC